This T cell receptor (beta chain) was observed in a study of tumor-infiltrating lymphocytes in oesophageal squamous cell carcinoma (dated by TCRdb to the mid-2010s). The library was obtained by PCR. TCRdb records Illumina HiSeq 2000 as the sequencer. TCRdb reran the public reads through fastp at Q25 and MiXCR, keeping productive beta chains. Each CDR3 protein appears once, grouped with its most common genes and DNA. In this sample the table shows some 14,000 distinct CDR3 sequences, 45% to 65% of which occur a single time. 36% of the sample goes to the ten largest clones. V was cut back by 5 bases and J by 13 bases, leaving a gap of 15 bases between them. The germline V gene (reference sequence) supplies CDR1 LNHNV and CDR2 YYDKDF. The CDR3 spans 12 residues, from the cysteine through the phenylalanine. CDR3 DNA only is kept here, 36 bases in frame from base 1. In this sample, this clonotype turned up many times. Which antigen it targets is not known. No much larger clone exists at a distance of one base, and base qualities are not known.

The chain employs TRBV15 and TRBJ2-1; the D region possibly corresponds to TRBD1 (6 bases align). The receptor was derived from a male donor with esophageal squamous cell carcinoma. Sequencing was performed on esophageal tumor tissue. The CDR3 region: CATSPMGDKQFF. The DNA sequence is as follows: TGTGCCACCAGCCCGATGGGGGACAAACAGTTCTTC.